This T cell receptor (beta chain) was retrieved from a study of T-cell reconstitution after alpha-beta-depleted transplantation in children. TCRbeta library construction was performed incorporating unique molecular identifiers. TCRdb ran MiXCR on the PCR reads and lists one entry per CDR3 protein. The sample has about 270,000 distinct CDR3 sequences; around 9.6% are singletons. This clonotype was observed a few times. The TCR comes from a human donor who donated a stem cell graft to a child with SCID. Sequencing used PBMCs from the stem cell graft donor, obtained from the stem cell graft.

CDR3 loop: CASSPLTGTKGQPQHF. The CDR3 nucleotides are TGTGCCAGCAGTCCCCTGACAGGAACAAAGGGTCAGCCCCAGCATTTT. The chain recombines TRBV27 with TRBJ1-5; perhaps TRBD1 as D (6 bases). This CDR3 is built from 16 residues. Germline CDR1 and CDR2: MNHEY and SMNVEV (reference sequence). Trimming removed 5 bases at V and 6 bases at J, with 20 bases between.